Many counts were recorded for the clone carrying this T cell receptor beta chain. Its target is not known. Every patient had bone marrow sampled while the disease was active. The sample comes from a study of read filtering for tumor transcriptome and immune sequencing. Study details: TCR-mapped reads were about 4.05 to 10.27 million with IR-seq versus roughly 80 to 1,300 with RNA-seq.

The V gene lost 4 bases and the J gene lost 5 bases, with 13 bases spanning the gap. This CDR3 region has 14 residues. CDR1 and CDR2 (germline): SGDLS, YYNGEE. The library was built from 400 ng RNA with molecular barcoded adaptors for alpha/delta and beta/gamma chains. MiXCR, run by TCRdb on the reads, gives a single entry per CDR3 protein. The data contain tens of thousands of distinct CDR3 sequences, 15% to 20% of them singletons. Study results and caveats: RNA-seq captured clonotypes less deeply and reliably than IR-seq.

The source of this sequence is a donor over 35 with multiple myeloma. The chain combines TRBV9 with TRBJ2-1; D remains unclear. Material for sequencing was a population of CD138-negative cells sorted from bone marrow. The CDR3, as DNA: TGTGCCAGCAGCCCCCATGAAGCCAACAATGAGCAGTTCTTC. Its protein is CASSPHEANNEQFF. Together with reference TRBV9 and TRBJ2-1, the CDR3 gives the full variable domain: DSGVTQTPKHLITATGQRVTLRCSPRSGDLSVYWYQQSLDQGLQFLIQYYNGEERAKGNILERFSAQQFPDLHSELNLSSLELGDSALYFCASSPHEANNEQFFGPGTRLTVL.